In this sample, the clone carrying this T cell receptor beta chain turned up a few times. Its antigen is unidentified. This entry comes from a study of post-analysis software for immune sequencing data. Turning to the study itself: Relapsing-remitting, secondary progressive and progressive-relapsing forms made up the multiple sclerosis disease courses. Findings and limits, study-wide: TRBV5-6, TRBV5-1 and TRBV20-1 belonged to a set of about 5 TRBV segments that were more frequent in patients than controls. Samples prepared in the same batch strongly co-clustered by F measure.

The TCR beta cDNA libraries carried unique molecular identifiers. TCRdb re-analysed the PCR reads in MiXCR, keeping a single row per CDR3 protein. The sample carries approximately 660,000 distinct CDR3 sequences, 59% recorded once. The CDR3 extends over 14 amino acids. Germline assignment: CDR1 SGHRS and CDR2 YFSETQ. This TCR derives from a girl aged 2-10 years with multiple sclerosis. The J gene is TRBJ2-4, the V gene TRBV5-1; D assignment may be TRBD1 or TRBD2 (5 bases each). The J call may be faulty, since TRBJ2-7 better matches the DNA end. The sample taken for sequencing was blood. The chain's CDR3 is CASSPRDGVYEQYF. CDR3 nucleotides: TGCGCCAGCAGCCCTCGGGACGGTGTTTACGAGCAGTACTTC.